Listed below are T cell receptor beta chains from one sample, sequenced in a study of T cell responses to AZD1222 COVID-19 vaccine. Repertoires were generated with immunoSEQ multiplex PCR, while TCRdb's copy carries only in-frame clones and drops some. Here the sample spans some 120,000 clones, about 90% being singletons. The sequencing used peripheral blood, collected on day 0 of AZD1222 vaccination. The receptor set was obtained from an adult in good health. Both conserved end residues are part of each CDR3. Each record gives: J gene, V gene, D gene, clone size, CDR3 DNA, CDR3 protein. D genes are given only for firm matches. The size entry is marked missing in some rows and otherwise reads once, few, many or a size class.

TRBJ2-7,TRBV27,NA,NA,TGTGCCAGCAGTTTTTTGGCCGCCCGGCCGGGTGGACAAATCTACGAGCAGTACTTC,CASSFLAARPGGQIYEQYF
TRBJ1-2,TRBV5-1,NA,NA,TGCGCCAGCAGCTTGGGGTCGATTGGACAGTCCTATGGCTACACCTTC,CASSLGSIGQSYGYTF
TRBJ1-1,TRBV5-1,NA,once,TGCGCCAGCAGCCGGCAAGGTGGGAAGAACACTGAAGCTTTCTTT,CASSRQGGKNTEAFF
TRBJ2-1,TRBV28,NA,NA,TGTGCCAGCAGTTTAGGGTCCATGAACGATGATGAGCAGTTCTTC,CASSLGSMNDDEQFF
TRBJ1-5,TRBV12-5,NA,NA,TGTGCTAGTGGTCCACAACGCCCCACGCATTTT,CASGPQRPTHF
TRBJ2-1,TRBV29-1,TRBD1,NA,TGCAGCTCCGGACAGGGGTTTAATGAGCAGTTCTTC,CSSGQGFNEQFF
TRBJ2-7,TRBV2,NA,once,TGTGCCAGCAGTGTGTCGACGGGAGCAGGGGGCTACGAGCAGTACTTC,CASSVSTGAGGYEQYF
TRBJ1-4,TRBV14,NA,NA,TGTGCCAGCAGCCAAGTCAGAGCAGGGGTAAATGAAAAACTGTTTTTT,CASSQVRAGVNEKLFF
TRBJ2-6,TRBV11-2,NA,NA,TGTGCCAGCAGCTCTGGCAGGAACTCTGGGGCCAACGTCCTGACTTTC,CASSSGRNSGANVLTF
TRBJ1-1,TRBV19,NA,NA,TGTGCCAGTAGTCCCCTTTCTAGGGGCACTGAAGCTTTCTTT,CASSPLSRGTEAFF
TRBJ2-1,TRBV20-1,NA,NA,TGCAGTGCTAGAATTTATGAGCAGTTCTTC,CSARIYEQFF
TRBJ1-1,TRBV18,TRBD1,once,TGTGCCAGCTCATCGTCAGGGGGGGACACTGAAGCTTTCTTT,CASSSSGGDTEAFF
TRBJ1-5,TRBV3-1/TRBV3-2,NA,once,TGTGCCAGCAGCCCACAGGGTTTGGTGGTTCAGCCCCAGCATTTT,CASSPQGLVVQPQHF
TRBJ2-1,TRBV10-3,NA,NA,TGTGCCATCAGCCAATCAAGGGAAGAGCAGTTCTTC,CAISQSREEQFF
TRBJ1-1,TRBV7-9,NA,NA,TGTGCCAGCAGCTTAGCTAGCTCCCAAGCTTTCTTT,CASSLASSQAFF
TRBJ1-5,TRBV30,NA,few,TGTGCCTGGAGTGTGGGGCAGGATAGCAATCAGCCCCAGCATTTT,CAWSVGQDSNQPQHF
TRBJ1-2,TRBV27,TRBD1,NA,TGTGCCAGCAGTGCCTGGACAGGGGCCCTTGGTGGCTACACCTTC,CASSAWTGALGGYTF
TRBJ2-7,TRBV7-2,NA,NA,TGTGCCAGCAGCTCTAGCTTTGACTACGAGCAGTACTTC,CASSSSFDYEQYF
TRBJ1-1,TRBV10-1,TRBD1,NA,TGCGCCAGCAGATATTATAGGGGGCTAGGCACTGAAGCTTTCTTT,CASRYYRGLGTEAFF
TRBJ1-2,TRBV11-3,NA,NA,TGTGCCAGCAGGTTCGGGCGGGGGCTGAACTATGGCTACACCTTC,CASRFGRGLNYGYTF
TRBJ1-1,TRBV3-1/TRBV3-2,NA,NA,TGTGCCAGCAGCCTGGGGGCCACTGAAGCTTTCTTT,CASSLGATEAFF
TRBJ2-2,TRBV5-1,NA,NA,TGCGCCAGCAGTACAGGGGAGGTCACCGGGGAGCTGTTTTTT,CASSTGEVTGELFF
TRBJ1-1,TRBV6-5,NA,NA,TGTGCCAGCAGTCCCCGGACAGTTTCTGTCGCTGAAGCTTTCTTT,CASSPRTVSVAEAFF
TRBJ1-2,TRBV4-1,TRBD1,NA,TGCGCCAGCAGCCAAGATGGGAACAGGGGACTCTCTAACTATGGCTACACCTTC,CASSQDGNRGLSNYGYTF
TRBJ1-5,TRBV6-2/TRBV6-3,NA,NA,TGTGCCAGCAGTTACTTCCCAGCTAATAGCAATCAGCCCCAGCATTTT,CASSYFPANSNQPQHF
TRBJ1-2,TRBV30,NA,NA,TGTGCCTGGAGGGGCGTGAACTATGGCTACACCTTC,CAWRGVNYGYTF
TRBJ1-2,TRBV30,TRBD1,once,TGTGCCTGGAAAATTGACAGGGAGTATGGCTACACCTTC,CAWKIDREYGYTF
TRBJ1-1,TRBV7-9,NA,NA,TGTGCCAGCAGCTTAAAAGGCACTGAAGCTTTCTTT,CASSLKGTEAFF
TRBJ1-2,TRBV27,NA,NA,TGTGCCAGCAGTGCTGGATGGGGCTACACCTTC,CASSAGWGYTF
TRBJ1-1,TRBV24-1,NA,NA,TGTGCCACCAGTGAGCCTAGAGTTATTGAAGCTTTCTTT,CATSEPRVIEAFF
TRBJ2-7,TRBV7-3,TRBD1,few,TGTGCCAGCAGCAGGGGGCGATTCTACGAGCAGTACTTC,CASSRGRFYEQYF
TRBJ1-2,TRBV5-8,NA,few,TGTGCCAGCAGCTTGGGGCAGGCAACCTATGGCTACACCTTC,CASSLGQATYGYTF
TRBJ2-1,TRBV18,NA,NA,TGTGCCAGCTCACCAGTTGGGGGCTCCTACAATGAGCAGTTCTTC,CASSPVGGSYNEQFF
TRBJ2-7,TRBV6-1,TRBD2,few,TGTGCCAGCAGTGCTAGCGGGAACACGATGTTCTACGAGCAGTACTTC,CASSASGNTMFYEQYF
TRBJ1-5,TRBV27,NA,NA,TGTGCCAGCAGTTTACCTAATCAGCCCCAGCATTTT,CASSLPNQPQHF
TRBJ2-7,TRBV5-1,NA,NA,TGCGCCAGCAGCTTGTCGGGGCTTACCCAAGAGCAGTACTTC,CASSLSGLTQEQYF
TRBJ2-7,TRBV6-5,NA,NA,TGTGCCAGCACCAACCAAAGGGGTTCCTACGAGCAGTACTTC,CASTNQRGSYEQYF
TRBJ1-2,TRBV2,NA,NA,TGTGCCAGCAGTATTGAGGGGGTTTCTGGCTACACCTTC,CASSIEGVSGYTF
TRBJ2-6,TRBV5-8,NA,NA,TGTGCCAGCAGCTTGGCCCAGGGGGCCAACGTCCTGACTTTC,CASSLAQGANVLTF
TRBJ1-1,TRBV7-9,NA,NA,TGTGCCAGCAGCTTTTACGCTATGAACACTGAAGCTTTCTTT,CASSFYAMNTEAFF
TRBJ2-3,TRBV7-8,NA,NA,TGTGCCAGCAGCCAACGTGGGGTCACAGATACGCAGTATTTT,CASSQRGVTDTQYF
TRBJ1-2,TRBV5-6,NA,NA,TGTGCCAGCAGCTTGGTAGGACGGAAGGACTATGGCTACACCTTC,CASSLVGRKDYGYTF
TRBJ1-1,TRBV9,NA,once,TGTGCCAGCAGCGTAAAACCTAACACTGAAGCTTTCTTT,CASSVKPNTEAFF
TRBJ1-6,TRBV6-5,NA,NA,TGTGCCAGCAGGGATCGGTCGGATTCACCCCTCCACTTT,CASRDRSDSPLHF
TRBJ1-6,TRBV5-1,TRBD1,NA,TGCGCCAGCAGCCTTTTGGGACAGGGAAGTTCACCCCTCCACTTT,CASSLLGQGSSPLHF
TRBJ2-7,TRBV27,TRBD1,NA,TGTGCCAGCAGCCCGGGACAGGGCGTATACGAGCAGTACTTC,CASSPGQGVYEQYF
TRBJ1-6,TRBV19,NA,NA,TGTGCCAGTAGTATAGAACAGAGAACACCCCTCCACTTT,CASSIEQRTPLHF
TRBJ2-7,TRBV14,TRBD2,NA,TGTGCCAGCAGCCAAGTACTAGCGGGAGAGCTGACCGAGCAGTACTTC,CASSQVLAGELTEQYF
TRBJ1-4,TRBV5-6,TRBD1,NA,TGTGCCAGCAGCTTGGCGGGACAGGGTAATGAAAAACTGTTTTTT,CASSLAGQGNEKLFF
TRBJ1-3,TRBV30,NA,NA,TGTGCCTGGAGTGAGCCGAATCCTGGAAACACCATATATTTT,CAWSEPNPGNTIYF
TRBJ2-3,TRBV19,NA,NA,TGTGCCAGTAGTAGGGCGGGAACGATCACAGATACGCAGTATTTT,CASSRAGTITDTQYF